Listed below are T cell receptor beta chains from one sample, sequenced in a study of T cells in localized non-small cell lung cancer. Repertoires were generated with immunoSEQ multiplex PCR, while TCRdb's copy carries only in-frame clones and drops some. Of approximately 100,000 clones listed, approximately 90% are singletons. The input for sequencing was PBMCs, taken before any cancer treatment. The origin of the receptors is a woman aged 35 to 69 with stage II squamous cell lung carcinoma. Both conserved end residues are part of each CDR3. A D gene is named only where the DNA matches it firmly. Not all rows give a size; the values are once, few, many and, for expanded clones, a class.

clone size: NA
V gene: TRBV29-1
J gene: TRBJ1-2
D gene: NA
CDR3 protein: CSAKRLGLDNYGYTF
CDR3 DNA: TGCAGCGCCAAGAGGCTCGGCTTGGATAACTATGGCTACACCTTC

clone size: NA
V gene: TRBV2
J gene: TRBJ1-5
D gene: NA
CDR3 protein: CASSEVGQGQHF
CDR3 DNA: TGTGCCAGCAGTGAAGTAGGGCAGGGGCAGCATTTT

clone size: NA
V gene: TRBV10-2
J gene: TRBJ1-1
D gene: TRBD1
CDR3 protein: CASSAGTGTEAFF
CDR3 DNA: TGCGCCAGCAGTGCGGGGACAGGCACTGAAGCTTTCTTT

clone size: NA
V gene: TRBV13
J gene: TRBJ2-7
D gene: TRBD1
CDR3 protein: CASSFLGTGGDEQYF
CDR3 DNA: TGTGCCAGCAGCTTCCTCGGGACAGGGGGCGACGAGCAGTACTTC

clone size: once
V gene: TRBV19
J gene: TRBJ1-4
D gene: NA
CDR3 protein: CASSTWTLSGTNEKLFF
CDR3 DNA: TGTGCCAGTAGTACGTGGACTCTATCCGGAACTAATGAAAAACTGTTTTTT

clone size: NA
V gene: TRBV7-8
J gene: TRBJ2-2
D gene: NA
CDR3 protein: CASSLAGTYNTGELFF
CDR3 DNA: TGTGCCAGCAGCCTAGCCGGGACATATAACACCGGGGAGCTGTTTTTT

clone size: NA
V gene: TRBV19
J gene: TRBJ2-3
D gene: TRBD2
CDR3 protein: CASKRGTSGRSDTQYF
CDR3 DNA: TGTGCCAGTAAAAGAGGGACTAGCGGGAGATCGGATACGCAGTATTTT

clone size: NA
V gene: TRBV2
J gene: TRBJ2-3
D gene: TRBD2
CDR3 protein: CASSFAQYGGRGVADTQYF
CDR3 DNA: TGTGCCAGCAGCTTTGCCCAATATGGCGGGAGAGGAGTCGCAGATACGCAGTATTTT

clone size: NA
V gene: TRBV27
J gene: TRBJ1-2
D gene: TRBD1
CDR3 protein: CASSNSQGRYGYTF
CDR3 DNA: TGTGCCAGCAGTAACTCACAGGGGCGTTATGGCTACACCTTC

clone size: NA
V gene: TRBV5-8
J gene: TRBJ1-4
D gene: TRBD1
CDR3 protein: CASSPGTGRGNEKLFF
CDR3 DNA: TGTGCCAGCAGCCCTGGGACAGGGCGCGGTAATGAAAAACTGTTTTTT

clone size: NA
V gene: TRBV5-4
J gene: TRBJ2-7
D gene: TRBD2
CDR3 protein: CASKTSGSYEQYF
CDR3 DNA: TGTGCCAGCAAGACTAGCGGGAGTTACGAGCAGTACTTC

clone size: once
V gene: TRBV10-2
J gene: TRBJ2-7
D gene: TRBD2
CDR3 protein: CASSETSGLTYEQYF
CDR3 DNA: TGCGCCAGCAGTGAGACTAGCGGCCTAACCTACGAGCAGTACTTC

clone size: NA
V gene: TRBV5-4
J gene: TRBJ1-3
D gene: NA
CDR3 protein: CASSGTGTSSGNTIYF
CDR3 DNA: TGTGCCAGCAGCGGCACCGGGACAAGCTCTGGAAACACCATATATTTT

clone size: NA
V gene: TRBV29-1
J gene: TRBJ2-7
D gene: NA
CDR3 protein: CSVALQDTLYLYEQYF
CDR3 DNA: TGCAGCGTTGCCCTCCAGGACACCCTATACCTTTACGAGCAGTACTTC

clone size: NA
V gene: TRBV19
J gene: TRBJ2-5
D gene: NA
CDR3 protein: CASTPKVAASQETQYF
CDR3 DNA: TGTGCCAGTACCCCGAAGGTAGCAGCTTCTCAAGAGACCCAGTACTTC

clone size: NA
V gene: TRBV20-1
J gene: TRBJ2-5
D gene: NA
CDR3 protein: CSAPRETQYF
CDR3 DNA: TGCAGTGCTCCCCGGGAGACCCAGTACTTC